In its sample, the clone carrying this T cell receptor (beta chain) was seen a few times. This entry is derived from a study of T cell responses to AZD1222 COVID-19 vaccine. Data came from immunoSEQ multiplex PCR; TCRdb stores just in-frame clones and leaves some out. This sample has 95,000 to 150,000 clones; 80% to 90% occur once, and the top ten carry approximately 8.5%. Germline CDR1 reads LGHDT; CDR2 reads YNNKEL (reference sequence). The V and J ends lost 0 bases and 2 bases respectively, with 5 bases between them. There are 13 residues in the CDR3. The V call is TRBV3-1 (or the pseudogene TRBV3-2), the J call TRBJ2-7, with D perhaps matching TRBD2 (5 bases). This TCR was recovered from an adult in good health. Material: peripheral blood, obtained on day 0 of AZD1222 vaccination. CDR3 loop: CASSQEGAYEQYF. For the CDR3, the DNA is TGTGCCAGCAGCCAAGAGGGAGCCTACGAGCAGTACTTC.